Sequencing of this T cell receptor (beta chain) was carried out in a study of blood T cells in healthy people across ages. The CDR3 contains 16 residues. V was clipped by 0 bases and J by 0 bases, with 12 bases between them. Germline CDR1 LGHDT, CDR2 YNNKEL (reference sequence). The use of a sample-barcoded 5' primer and a J-beta primer mix characterized a second PCR of roughly 6 to 11 cycles. TCRdb called the 5' RACE reads again in MiXCR, with one record for every CDR3 protein. The profile covers about 630,000 distinct CDR3 sequences, with around 20% appearing a single time and roughly 3.6% taken by the ten largest. The study's findings and limits: It was the long-lived donors that had more naive CD4+ cells and higher diversity than aged donors. Conclusively comparing naive with antigen-experienced cells was impossible with unsorted PBMCs.

This clonotype was counted a few times. Antigen: not known. The chain carries TRBV3-1 and TRBJ2-7; D remains unclear. The sequencing sample was made of blood. The clonotype originates from an older man in good health. DNA of the CDR3: TGTGCCAGCAGCCAAGATATCAGCGCTAGCTCCTACGAGCAGTACTTC. It yields the protein CASSQDISASSYEQYF.